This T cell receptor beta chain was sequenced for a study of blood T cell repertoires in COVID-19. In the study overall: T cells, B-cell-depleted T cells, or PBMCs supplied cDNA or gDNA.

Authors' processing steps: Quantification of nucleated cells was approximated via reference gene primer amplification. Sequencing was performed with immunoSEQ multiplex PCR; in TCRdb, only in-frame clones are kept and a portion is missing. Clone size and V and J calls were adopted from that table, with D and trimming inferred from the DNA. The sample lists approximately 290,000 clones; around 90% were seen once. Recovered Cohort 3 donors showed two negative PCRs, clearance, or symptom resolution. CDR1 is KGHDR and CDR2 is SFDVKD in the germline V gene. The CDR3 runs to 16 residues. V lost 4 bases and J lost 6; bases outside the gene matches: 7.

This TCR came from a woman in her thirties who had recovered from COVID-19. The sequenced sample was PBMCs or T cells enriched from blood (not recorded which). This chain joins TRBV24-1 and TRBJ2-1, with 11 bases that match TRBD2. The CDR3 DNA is TGTGCCACCAGTGACCCACTAGCGGGAGAGAGCAATGAGCAGTTCTTC. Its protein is CATSDPLAGESNEQFF.